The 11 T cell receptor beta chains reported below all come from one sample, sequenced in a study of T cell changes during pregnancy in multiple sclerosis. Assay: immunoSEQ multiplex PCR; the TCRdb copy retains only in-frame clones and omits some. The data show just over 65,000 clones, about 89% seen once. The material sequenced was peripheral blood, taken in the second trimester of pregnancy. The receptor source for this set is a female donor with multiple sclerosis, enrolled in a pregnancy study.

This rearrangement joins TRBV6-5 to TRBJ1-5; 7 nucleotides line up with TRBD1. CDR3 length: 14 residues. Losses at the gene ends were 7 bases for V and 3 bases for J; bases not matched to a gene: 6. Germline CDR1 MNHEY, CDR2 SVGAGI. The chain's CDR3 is CASTETGNNQPQHF. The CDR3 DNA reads TGTGCCAGCACCGAGACAGGGAACAATCAGCCCCAGCATTTT.

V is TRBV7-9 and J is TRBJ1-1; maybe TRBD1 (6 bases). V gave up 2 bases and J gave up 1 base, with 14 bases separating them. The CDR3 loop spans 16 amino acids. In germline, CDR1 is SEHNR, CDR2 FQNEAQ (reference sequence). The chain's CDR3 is CASSLRAGAANTEAFF. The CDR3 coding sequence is TGTGCCAGCAGCTTAAGGGCAGGGGCGGCGAACACTGAAGCTTTCTTT.

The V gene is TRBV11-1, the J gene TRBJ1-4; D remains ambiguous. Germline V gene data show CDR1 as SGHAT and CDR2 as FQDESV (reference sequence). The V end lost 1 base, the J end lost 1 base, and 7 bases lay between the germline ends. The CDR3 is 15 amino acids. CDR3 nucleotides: TGTGCCAGCAGCTTAGAACACCGAACTAATGAAAAACTGTTTTTT. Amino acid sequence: CASSLEHRTNEKLFF.

CDR3 in amino acids: CASSLSIDTEAFF. In nucleotides, the CDR3 is TGTGCCAGCAGCTTATCTATAGACACTGAAGCTTTCTTT. The rearrangement uses TRBV11-2 and TRBJ1-1; D is unresolved. The length of the CDR3 is 13 residues. Trimming shortened V by 2 bases and J by 3 bases, and 7 bases separated the two germline ends. The germline gives CDR1 SGHAT, CDR2 FQNNGV.

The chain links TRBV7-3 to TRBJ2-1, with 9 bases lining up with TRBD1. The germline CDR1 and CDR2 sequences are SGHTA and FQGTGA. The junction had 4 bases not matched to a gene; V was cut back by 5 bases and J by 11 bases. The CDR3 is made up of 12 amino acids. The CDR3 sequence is CASSPGQGKQFF. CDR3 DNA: TGTGCCAGCAGCCCAGGACAGGGGAAGCAGTTCTTC.

As DNA, the CDR3 is TGTGCCAGCAGTTACGACGGGGGATTAAGCGAGCAGTACTTC. Its translation is CASSYDGGLSEQYF. V usage is TRBV6-5 and J usage is TRBJ2-7, with a weak D call TRBD2 (6 bases). CDR1 and CDR2 (germline): MNHEY, SVGAGI. V was clipped by 2 bases and J by 6 bases, with 14 bases between them. The CDR3 totals 14 residues.

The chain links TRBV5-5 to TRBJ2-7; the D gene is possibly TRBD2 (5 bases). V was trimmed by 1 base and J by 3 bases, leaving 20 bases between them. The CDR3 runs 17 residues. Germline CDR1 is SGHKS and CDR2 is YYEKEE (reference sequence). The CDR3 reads CASSLRSGLLSGYEQYF. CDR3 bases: TGTGCCAGCAGCTTGCGGTCCGGACTCCTGAGCGGCTACGAGCAGTACTTC.

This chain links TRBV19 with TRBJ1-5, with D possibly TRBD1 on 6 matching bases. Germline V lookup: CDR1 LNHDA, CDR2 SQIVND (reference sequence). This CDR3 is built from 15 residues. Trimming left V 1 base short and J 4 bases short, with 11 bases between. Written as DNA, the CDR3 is TGTGCCAGTAGTATAGCCGGGACACAGAATCAGCCCCAGCATTTT. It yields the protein CASSIAGTQNQPQHF.

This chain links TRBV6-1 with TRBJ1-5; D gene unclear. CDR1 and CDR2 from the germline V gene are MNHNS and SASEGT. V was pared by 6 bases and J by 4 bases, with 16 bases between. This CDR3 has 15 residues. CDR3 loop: CASRGDGFPNQPQHF. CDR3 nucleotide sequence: TGTGCCAGCAGGGGAGACGGGTTCCCGAATCAGCCCCAGCATTTT.

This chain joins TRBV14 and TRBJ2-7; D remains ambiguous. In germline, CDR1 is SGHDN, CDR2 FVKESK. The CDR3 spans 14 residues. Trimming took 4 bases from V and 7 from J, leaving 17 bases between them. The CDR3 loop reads CASSPFAVPGEQYF. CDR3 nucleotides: TGTGCCAGCAGCCCCTTTGCGGTCCCCGGGGAGCAGTACTTC.

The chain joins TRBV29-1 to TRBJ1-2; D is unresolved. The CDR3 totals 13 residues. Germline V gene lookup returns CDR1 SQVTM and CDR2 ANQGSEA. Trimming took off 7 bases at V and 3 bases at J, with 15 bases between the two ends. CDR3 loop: CSGRSPSDYGYTF. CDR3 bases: TGCAGCGGTCGGAGTCCGTCCGACTATGGCTACACCTTC.